This T cell receptor beta chain was sequenced for a study of graft-versus-host responses after intestinal transplantation. Study-level information: Those transplanted obtained multivisceral, liver-intestinal, or isolated intestinal grafts. Recipients across the board were started on anti-thymocyte globulin induction, then kept on tacrolimus and steroids for approximately three years.

Here immunoSEQ multiplex PCR was the method, and the copy in TCRdb shows in-frame clones only, minus some. The top ten clones hold 4% to 5.5% of a sample with around 10,000 clones, almost 95% of them seen once. V lost 5 bases to trimming and J lost 1 base, with 8 bases between them. The germline gives CDR1 SEHNR, CDR2 FQNEAQ (reference sequence). The CDR3 is made up of 13 amino acids. The chain is built from TRBV7-9 and TRBJ1-1; D is uncertain. This TCR came from a human patient who received an intestinal transplant, so some T cells may come from the graft donor. The input for sequencing was PBMCs, taken approximately 69 days after transplant. The CDR3 reads CASSLLGNTEAFF. The CDR3 DNA reads as TGTGCCAGCAGCCTGCTGGGGAACACTGAAGCTTTCTTT.